This T cell receptor (beta chain) was observed in a study of vaccination and CD4 T cells after COVID-19. Study in general: A median of around 70 days (range 14 to 241) separated dose two from the taking of post-vaccine samples. Cultures that served as controls received a CEFX pool, an HIV-1 Nef pool, or no peptide.

As concerns this clonotype: No antigen is known for it.

The treatment is: roughly nine-day PBMC culture with coronavirus spike peptide pools or control peptides (ViraFEST assay). With the Oncomine TCR Beta short-read assay, DNA from cultured CD4+ T cells was sequenced. MiXCR was run by TCRdb on the PCR reads, yielding one entry per CDR3 protein. This table has 10,000 to 15,000 distinct CDR3 sequences, roughly 60% appearing once. Trimming removed 4 bases at V and 4 bases at J, with 10 bases between. Germline CDR1 and CDR2: MNHEY and SVGEGT. This CDR3 is built from 13 residues. The receptor was derived from a human donor who had recovered from COVID-19. The chain employs TRBV6-2 or TRBV6-3 and TRBJ1-1; no firm D call. The sample was CD4+ T cells from blood, cultured in vitro. The CDR3 reads CASSWTPGTEAFF. The CDR3 coding sequence is TGTGCCAGCAGTTGGACCCCCGGCACTGAAGCTTTCTTT.